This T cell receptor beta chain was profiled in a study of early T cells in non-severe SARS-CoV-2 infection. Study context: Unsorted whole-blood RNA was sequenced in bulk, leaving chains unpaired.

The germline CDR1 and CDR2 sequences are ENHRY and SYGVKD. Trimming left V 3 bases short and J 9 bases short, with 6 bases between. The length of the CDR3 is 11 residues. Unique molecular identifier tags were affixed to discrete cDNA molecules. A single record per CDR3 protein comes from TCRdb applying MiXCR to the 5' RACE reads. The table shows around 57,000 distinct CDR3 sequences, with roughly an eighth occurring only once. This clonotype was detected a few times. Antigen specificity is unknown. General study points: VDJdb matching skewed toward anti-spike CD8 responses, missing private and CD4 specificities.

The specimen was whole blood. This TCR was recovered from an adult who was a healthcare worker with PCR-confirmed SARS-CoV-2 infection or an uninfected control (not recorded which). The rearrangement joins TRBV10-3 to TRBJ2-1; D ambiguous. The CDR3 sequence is CAISETGEQFF. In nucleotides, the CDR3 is TGTGCCATCAGTGAAACCGGTGAGCAGTTCTTC.